These 20 T cell receptor beta chains share one sample of origin, sequenced in a study of vaccination and CD4 T cells after COVID-19. Cultured CD4+ T cell DNA underwent sequencing with the Oncomine TCR Beta short-read assay. MiXCR, run by TCRdb on the PCR reads, gives a single entry per CDR3 protein. The table has over 20,000 distinct CDR3 sequences, 48% seen once. Antigens for these TCRs are unknown. As for treatment: roughly ten-day PBMC culture with coronavirus spike peptide pools or control peptides (ViraFEST assay). The sequenced material came from CD4+ T cells from blood, cultured in vitro. Receptor source: a human donor who had recovered from COVID-19.

The CDR3 region has the DNA TGTGCCAGCAGCTCAGTTTGGGACGAGAGCTCCTACAATGAGCAGTTCTTC. Translated, it gives CASSSVWDESSYNEQFF. This chain links TRBV7-9 with TRBJ2-1; either TRBD1 or TRBD2 may supply D (5 bases each). The CDR3 length is 17 residues. The germline V gene encodes CDR1 SEHNR and CDR2 FQNEAQ (reference sequence). Trimming cost V 4 bases and J 0 bases, with 16 bases left between them. Variable domain in full (rest from reference TRBV7-9 and TRBJ2-1): DTGVSQNPRHKITKRGQNVTFRCDPISEHNRLYWYRQTLGQGPEFLTYFQNEAQLEKSRLLSDRFSAERPKGSFSTLEIQRTEQGDSAMYLCASSSVWDESSYNEQFFGPGTRLTVL.

The gene calls are TRBV10-2 and TRBJ2-3; TRBD1 matches at 9 bases. The germline V gene has CDR1 WSHSY and CDR2 SAAADI. V shed 6 bases and J 4 bases; nucleotides not matched to a gene: 8. There are 15 residues in the CDR3. In DNA form, the CDR3 reads TGCGCCAGCAGACTCGGACAGGGGTTATCAGATACGCAGTATTTT. The encoded protein is CASRLGQGLSDTQYF.

The gene calls are TRBV7-6 and TRBJ2-5; 11 bases line up with TRBD2. The V segment lost 1 base and the J segment 5 bases; nucleotides outside the gene matches: 9. The CDR3 is 17 amino acids. Germline CDR1 and CDR2: SGHVS and FNYEAQ. The CDR3 DNA is TGTGCCAGCAGCTTAGTTTCGACTAGCGGGACACTTGAGACCCAGTACTTC. Translated, it gives CASSLVSTSGTLETQYF.

J is TRBJ2-1 and V is TRBV6-5, with a weak D call TRBD2 (6 bases). Trimming removed 2 bases from V and 3 bases from J, with 11 bases in between. The length of the CDR3 is 15 residues. The germline CDR1 and CDR2 sequences are MNHEY and SVGAGI. Here the CDR3 reads CASSYPSADYNEQFF. In DNA, the CDR3 is TGTGCCAGCAGTTACCCTAGCGCTGACTACAATGAGCAGTTCTTC.

The rearrangement links TRBV21-1 to TRBJ1-2; the D call of TRBD1 is as the table states it, not checked on the DNA. TRBV21-1 is recorded as a pseudogene. The CDR3 has 14 amino acids. Here the CDR3 DNA reads TGTGCCGGTCCGGGGGCCGGTTTTAACTATGGCTACACCTTC. The encoded protein is CAGPGAGFNYGYTF.

This clonotype was detected a few times. J is TRBJ2-4 and V is TRBV20-1; 11 bases fit TRBD2. V was pared by 4 bases and J by 3 bases, with 17 bases of the junction left unmatched. Germline lookup yields CDR1 DFQATT and CDR2 SNEGSKA (reference sequence). CDR3 length: 19 amino acids. The CDR3 nucleotides are TGCAGTGCTACTCGCCCGGGACTAGCGGCCGGGGGGGGCAAAAACATTCAGTACTTC. It codes for CSATRPGLAAGGGKNIQYF.

The V call is TRBV12-3 or TRBV12-4, the J call TRBJ1-5, with D possibly being TRBD1 (6 bases). Trimming pared 7 bases from V and 4 bases from J, leaving 8 bases between. The length of the CDR3 is 12 residues. The CDR3 loop is CASNQGNQPQHF. The DNA for the CDR3 is TGTGCCAGCAACCAGGGGAATCAGCCCCAGCATTTT.

The J gene is TRBJ2-7, the V gene TRBV12-3 or TRBV12-4, with 8 bases fitting TRBD2. The ends lost 1 base at V and 4 bases at J; junction bases unmatched: 3. This CDR3 has 14 residues. CDR3 nucleotide sequence: TGTGCCAGCAGTTTAGGAATAGCGGGATACGAGCAGTACTTC. It translates to CASSLGIAGYEQYF.

The rearrangement links TRBV28 to TRBJ1-2; tentatively, D is TRBD1 (6 bases). The V gene's germline CDR1 is MDHEN and CDR2 SYDVKM. With 5 bases removed from V and 3 bases from J, the gap between germline ends came to 13 bases. The CDR3 has 14 residues. Written as DNA, the CDR3 is TGTGCCAGCAGTGGGGGGGCGCGGGACTATGGCTACACCTTC. This encodes CASSGGARDYGYTF.

The chain recombines TRBV5-1 with TRBJ2-7; D call uncertain. The germline CDR1 and CDR2 sequences are SGHRS and YFSETQ. Trimming pared 4 bases from V and 0 bases from J, leaving 2 bases between. This CDR3 comprises 11 residues. The CDR3 bases are TGCGCCAGCAGCAACTCCTACGAGCAGTACTTC. Protein product: CASSNSYEQYF.

For the CDR3, the DNA is TGTGCCAGCAATCCTGACAGGTACTACGAGCAGTACTTC. Its translation is CASNPDRYYEQYF. This rearrangement joins TRBV6-2 or TRBV6-3 to TRBJ2-7, with D possibly TRBD1 on 6 matching bases. The CDR3 consists of 13 residues. V gave up 7 bases and J gave up 3 bases, with 13 bases separating them. The germline V gene encodes CDR1 MNHEY and CDR2 SVGEGT.

V is TRBV7-8 and J is TRBJ1-2; maybe TRBD1 (5 bases). Germline lookup yields CDR1 SGHVS and CDR2 FQNEAQ. The CDR3 covers 16 residues. V dropped 5 bases and J dropped 5 bases, with 21 bases sitting between them. The CDR3 region has the DNA TGTGCCAGCAGCCGAGTCTACGGGGGAGGGGCTTATGGCTACACCTTC. Its protein is CASSRVYGGGAYGYTF.

The CDR3 nucleotides are TGTGCCAGCAGTCTAGGGACTAGCGGGGTCGCCTACGAGCAGTACTTC. Its translation is CASSLGTSGVAYEQYF. The chain is built from TRBV6-1 and TRBJ2-7, with TRBD2 identical over 13 bases. The CDR3 loop spans 16 amino acids. Per germline, CDR1 MNHNS and CDR2 SASEGT. The ends lost 5 bases at V and 2 bases at J; junction bases unmatched: 6.

The rearrangement uses TRBV5-6 and TRBJ1-1; tentative D call: TRBD1 (6 bases). The CDR3 is made up of 14 amino acids. With 1 base removed from V and 5 bases from J, the gap between germline ends came to 12 bases. CDR1 is SGHDT, CDR2 YYEEEE, per germline. CDR3: CASSLRGVPTEAFF. In DNA, the CDR3 is TGTGCCAGCAGCTTGAGGGGGGTCCCAACTGAAGCTTTCTTT.

The J gene is TRBJ2-7, the V gene TRBV5-1, with D unclear. This CDR3 has 15 residues. The germline V and J ends were trimmed by 3 bases and 1 base, with 14 bases remaining between them. Germline V gene sequence: CDR1 SGHRS, CDR2 YFSETQ. CDR3 region: CASSSPDTLSYEQYF. The CDR3 DNA reads as TGCGCCAGCAGCTCCCCTGACACACTATCCTACGAGCAGTACTTC.

This chain connects TRBV5-1 to TRBJ2-6, with a weak D call TRBD1 (5 bases). The CDR3 runs 14 residues. Germline CDR1 and CDR2: SGHRS and YFSETQ. Deletions cut 3 bases from V and 1 base from J, with 5 bases between. The CDR3 coding sequence is TGCGCCAGCAGCTCAGGGTCTGGGGCCAACGTCCTGACTTTC. Its protein product is CASSSGSGANVLTF.

This chain links TRBV28 with TRBJ1-6; a possible D gene is TRBD1 (5 bases). The V end lost 3 bases, the J end lost 3 bases, and 9 bases lay between the germline ends. The CDR3 length is 15 residues. Per the germline V gene, CDR1 is MDHEN and CDR2 is SYDVKM. CDR3 loop: CASSLGQYYNSPLHF. The CDR3 DNA is TGTGCCAGCAGTTTGGGGCAGTACTATAATTCACCCCTCCACTTT.

The rearrangement uses TRBV20-1 and TRBJ1-6; no reliable D call. The CDR3 is 16 amino acids. The V end lost 0 bases, the J end lost 0 bases, and 9 bases lay between the germline ends. Germline V gene data show CDR1 as DFQATT and CDR2 as SNEGSKA (reference sequence). The CDR3 loop is CSARELGGSYNSPLHF. In DNA, the CDR3 is TGCAGTGCTAGAGAGTTAGGAGGCTCCTATAATTCACCCCTCCACTTT.

The chain is built from TRBV2 and TRBJ2-3; weak D call: TRBD2 (6 bases). CDR3 length equals 14 residues. V lost 4 bases, J lost 2 bases, and 10 bases lay in between. CDR1 and CDR2 from the germline V gene are SNHLY and FYNNEI. The DNA for the CDR3 is TGTGCCAGCAGTGGCGGGATTTCCACAGATACGCAGTATTTT. Translating gives CASSGGISTDTQYF.

The rearrangement uses TRBV18 and TRBJ1-5; D uncertain. Germline V gene data show CDR1 as KGHSH and CDR2 as LQKENI. Trimming shortened V by 0 bases and J by 3 bases, and 9 bases separated the two germline ends. The CDR3 is 15 amino acids. The CDR3 loop is CASSPPSRANQPQHF. The CDR3 coding sequence is TGTGCCAGCTCACCACCGAGTCGGGCCAATCAGCCCCAGCATTTT.